Listed here are 15 T cell receptor beta chains from one sample, sequenced in a study of blood T cells in healthy people across ages. Then a second PCR, running about 7 to 11 cycles, was carried out with a sample-barcoded 5' primer and a J-beta primer mix. TCRdb analysed the 5' RACE reads with MiXCR anew, one entry per CDR3 protein. The table lists approximately 1,700,000 distinct CDR3 sequences, more than 35% of them singletons. What was sequenced was blood. Every receptor here comes from a human donor in good health.

This chain links TRBV28 with TRBJ1-2; D might be TRBD1 (5 bases). CDR1 and CDR2 (germline): MDHEN, SYDVKM. The CDR3 totals 12 residues. The ends were cut back, 7 bases at V and 4 bases at J, with 10 bases in the middle. The CDR3 protein is CASIDSRYGYTF. The CDR3 coding sequence is TGTGCCAGCATCGACAGTCGCTATGGCTACACCTTC.

The chain uses TRBV2 and TRBJ1-1; maybe TRBD1 (6 bases). CDR1 and CDR2 from the germline V gene are SNHLY and FYNNEI. V lost 3 bases, J lost 4 bases, and 12 bases lay in between. The CDR3 is 14 amino acids. CDR3 protein: CASSEILGATEAFF. CDR3 bases: TGTGCCAGCAGTGAGATTCTGGGGGCCACTGAAGCTTTCTTT. Variable domain in full (rest from reference TRBV2 and TRBJ1-1): EPEVTQTPSHQVTQMGQEVILRCVPISNHLYFYWYRQILGQKVEFLVSFYNNEISEKSEIFDDQFSVERPDGSNFTLKIRSTKLEDSAMYFCASSEILGATEAFFGQGTRLTVV.

This clonotype has just a few counts. The chain employs TRBV5-1 and TRBJ1-2; 7 nucleotides match TRBD1. The CDR3 is 15 residues long. V was pared by 4 bases and J by 0 bases, with 6 bases of the junction left unmatched. Germline loops: CDR1 SGHRS, CDR2 YFSETQ. The CDR3 DNA is TGCGCCAGCAGCGCCTGGGACAGATCTAACTATGGCTACACCTTC. This sequence encodes CASSAWDRSNYGYTF.

This clonotype has a handful of counts. The chain joins TRBV20-1 to TRBJ2-7; the D is unclear. V lost 0 bases and J 3 bases, leaving 9 bases between the germline ends. The length of the CDR3 is 13 residues. Germline-derived CDR1 and CDR2 are DFQATT and SNEGSKA (reference sequence). This CDR3 is CSARDEVFYEQYF. CDR3 DNA: TGCAGTGCTAGAGACGAGGTATTCTACGAGCAGTACTTC.

This clonotype has just a few counts. V usage is TRBV29-1 and J usage is TRBJ1-2; D might be TRBD1 (5 bases). Germline values: CDR1 SQVTM, CDR2 ANQGSEA. This CDR3 spans 12 amino acids. V lost 7 bases and J lost 8, with 17 bases in between. Written as DNA, the CDR3 is TGCAGCGGTGGCTCAGGGTCCGAGGGCTACACCTTC. This gives the protein CSGGSGSEGYTF.

The V call is TRBV4-3, the J call TRBJ2-7, with 9 bases identical to TRBD1. Germline trimming cut 4 bases from V and 6 bases from J; bases unmatched to any gene: 13. In germline, CDR1 is LGHNA, CDR2 YSLEER. The CDR3 is made up of 16 amino acids. The CDR3 protein is CASSPFWGDRASEQYF. As DNA, the CDR3 is TGCGCCAGCAGCCCGTTTTGGGGGGACAGGGCGTCCGAGCAGTACTTC.

The chain combines TRBV18 with TRBJ1-4, with a tentative D call TRBD1 (6 bases). CDR1 KGHSH and CDR2 LQKENI come from the germline V gene. CDR3 length: 16 amino acids. V was pared by 3 bases and J by 1 base, with 12 bases between. The CDR3 DNA reads TGTGCCAGCTCACCCACCGGGGGCGGAACTAATGAAAAACTGTTTTTT. Its protein is CASSPTGGGTNEKLFF.

The V gene is TRBV5-1, the J gene TRBJ1-1; 7 bases match TRBD1. Germline V gene lookup returns CDR1 SGHRS and CDR2 YFSETQ. This CDR3 spans 15 amino acids. Trimming removed 4 bases from V and 2 bases from J; junction bases left unmatched: 8. The CDR3 region has the DNA TGCGCCAGCAGCACGGGACAGCTCTCCAACACTGAAGCTTTCTTT. It codes for CASSTGQLSNTEAFF.

The V call is TRBV5-1, the J call TRBJ2-4; TRBD1 aligns across 7 bases. CDR1 is SGHRS, CDR2 YFSETQ, per germline. The CDR3 extends over 16 amino acids. The ends lost 0 bases at V and 8 bases at J; junction bases unmatched: 11. CDR3 DNA: TGCGCCAGCAGCTTGGGCAGGGGGAGACTACTGGACATTCAGTACTTC. This codes for CASSLGRGRLLDIQYF.

CDR3 sequence reads: CASSLPRGSTDTQYF. In DNA form, the CDR3 reads TGTGCCAGCAGTTTACCCAGGGGAAGCACAGATACGCAGTATTTT. The V gene is TRBV28, the J gene TRBJ2-3; D may be TRBD1 (6 bases). Trimming took 2 bases from V and 0 from J, leaving 9 bases between them. The CDR3 extends over 15 amino acids. Germline loops: CDR1 MDHEN, CDR2 SYDVKM.

This chain joins TRBV27 and TRBJ2-1; D is unclear. CDR3 length equals 18 residues. Per the germline V gene, CDR1 is MNHEY and CDR2 is SMNVEV (reference sequence). The ends were cut back, 3 bases at V and 0 bases at J, with 18 bases in the middle. The CDR3 here is CASSFIPLGKSSYNEQFF. The CDR3, as DNA: TGTGCCAGCAGTTTTATCCCGTTGGGGAAGAGCTCCTACAATGAGCAGTTCTTC.

The chain uses TRBV7-9 and TRBJ2-3; D might be TRBD2 (6 bases). The CDR3 is made up of 15 amino acids. Deletions cut 4 bases from V and 2 bases from J, with 13 bases between. Germline CDR1 is SEHNR and CDR2 is FQNEAQ (reference sequence). The CDR3: CASSSTGTHTDTQYF. The CDR3 nucleotides read TGTGCCAGCAGCTCAACCGGGACTCACACAGATACGCAGTATTTT.

The chain employs TRBV29-1 and TRBJ1-1, with 8 nucleotides matching TRBD1. This CDR3 comprises 13 residues. In germline, CDR1 is SQVTM, CDR2 ANQGSEA. J gave up 3 bases and V 7 bases, and 7 bases lay outside the gene matches. The DNA of the CDR3 is TGCAGCGCCGTGAGGGACAGGTACACTGAAGCTTTCTTT. It yields the protein CSAVRDRYTEAFF.

The chain employs TRBV21-1 and TRBJ2-3; the DNA was not compared with TRBD1, the D call given in the table. TRBV21-1 is annotated as a pseudogene. The CDR3 spans 15 residues. The CDR3 DNA sequence: TGTGCCAGCAGCAACTCGACAGGGCTCAAGGATACGCAGTATTTT. It specifies CASSNSTGLKDTQYF.

The rearrangement joins TRBV12-3 or TRBV12-4 to TRBJ2-4; 8 nucleotides match TRBD1. The trim removed 5 bases at V and 13 bases at J, leaving 10 bases unmatched. The CDR3 covers 13 residues. CDR3 residues: CASSPTGAGGQYF. In DNA form, the CDR3 reads TGTGCCAGCAGTCCGACAGGGGCAGGGGGGCAGTACTTC.